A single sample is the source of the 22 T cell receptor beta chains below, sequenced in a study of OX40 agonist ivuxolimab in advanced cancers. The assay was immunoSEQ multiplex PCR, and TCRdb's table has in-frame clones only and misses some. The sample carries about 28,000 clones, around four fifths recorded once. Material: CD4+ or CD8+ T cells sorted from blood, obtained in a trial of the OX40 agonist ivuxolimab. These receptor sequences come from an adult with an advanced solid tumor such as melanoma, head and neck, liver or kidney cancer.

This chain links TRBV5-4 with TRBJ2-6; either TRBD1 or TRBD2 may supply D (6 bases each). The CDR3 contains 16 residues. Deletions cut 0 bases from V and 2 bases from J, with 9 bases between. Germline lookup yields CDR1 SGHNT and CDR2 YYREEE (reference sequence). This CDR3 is CASSLVRGAGANVLTF. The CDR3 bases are TGTGCCAGCAGCTTGGTGAGGGGGGCTGGGGCCAACGTCCTGACTTTC.

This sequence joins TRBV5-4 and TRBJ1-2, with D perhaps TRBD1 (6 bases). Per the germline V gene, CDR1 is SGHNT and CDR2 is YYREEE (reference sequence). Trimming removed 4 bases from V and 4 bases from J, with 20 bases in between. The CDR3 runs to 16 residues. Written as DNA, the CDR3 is TGTGCCAGCAGCCTGGGGGACAACCCGATTGGCTATGGCTACACCTTC. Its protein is CASSLGDNPIGYGYTF. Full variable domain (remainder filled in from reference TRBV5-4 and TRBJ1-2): ETGVTQSPTHLIKTRGQQVTLRCSSQSGHNTVSWYQQALGQGPQFIFQYYREEENGRGNFPPRFSGLQFPNYSSELNVNALELDDSALYLCASSLGDNPIGYGYTFGSGTRLTVV.

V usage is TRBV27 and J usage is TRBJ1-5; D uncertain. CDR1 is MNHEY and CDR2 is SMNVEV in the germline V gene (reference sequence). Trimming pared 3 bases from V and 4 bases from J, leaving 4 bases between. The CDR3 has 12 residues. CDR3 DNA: TGTGCCAGCAGTTTCCAGAATCAGCCCCAGCATTTT. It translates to CASSFQNQPQHF.

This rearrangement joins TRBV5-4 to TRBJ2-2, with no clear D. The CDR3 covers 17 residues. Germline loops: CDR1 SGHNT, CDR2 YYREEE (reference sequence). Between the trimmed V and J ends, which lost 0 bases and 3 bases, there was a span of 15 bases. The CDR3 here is CASSLGLDLVDTGELFF. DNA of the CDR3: TGTGCCAGCAGCTTGGGGCTAGATTTAGTAGACACCGGGGAGCTGTTTTTT.

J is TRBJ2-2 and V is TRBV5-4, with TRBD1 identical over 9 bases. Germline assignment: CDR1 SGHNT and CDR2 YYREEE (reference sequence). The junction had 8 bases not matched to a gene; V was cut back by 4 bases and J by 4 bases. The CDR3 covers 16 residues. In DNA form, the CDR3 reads TGTGCCAGCAGCCACACCGGGACAGGGCTCACCGGGGAGCTGTTTTTT. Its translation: CASSHTGTGLTGELFF.

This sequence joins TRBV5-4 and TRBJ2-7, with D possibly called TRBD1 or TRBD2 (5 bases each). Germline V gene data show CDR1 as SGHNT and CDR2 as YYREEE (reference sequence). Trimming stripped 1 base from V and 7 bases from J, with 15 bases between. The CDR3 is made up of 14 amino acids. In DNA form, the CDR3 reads TGTGCCAGCAGCTTGTCAGGGAGTCCCCTGGAGCAGTACTTC. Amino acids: CASSLSGSPLEQYF.

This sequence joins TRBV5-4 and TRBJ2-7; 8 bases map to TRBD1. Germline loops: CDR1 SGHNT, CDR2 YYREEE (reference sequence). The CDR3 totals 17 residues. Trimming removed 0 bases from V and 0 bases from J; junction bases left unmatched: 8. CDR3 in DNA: TGTGCCAGCAGCTTGGCCCTTTTGACAGGGGCCTCCTACGAGCAGTACTTC. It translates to CASSLALLTGASYEQYF.

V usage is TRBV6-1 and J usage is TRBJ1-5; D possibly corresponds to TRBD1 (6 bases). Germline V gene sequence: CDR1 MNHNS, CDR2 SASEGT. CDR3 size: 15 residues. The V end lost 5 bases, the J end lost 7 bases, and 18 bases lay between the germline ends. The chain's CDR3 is CASSPYTGKGQPQHF. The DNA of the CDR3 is TGTGCCAGCAGTCCTTATACAGGGAAGGGACAGCCCCAGCATTTT.

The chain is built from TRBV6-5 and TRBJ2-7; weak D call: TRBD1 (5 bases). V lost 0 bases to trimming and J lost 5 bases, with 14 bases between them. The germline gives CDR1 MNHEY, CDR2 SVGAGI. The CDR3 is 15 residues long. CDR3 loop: CASSYSQGNHNEQYF. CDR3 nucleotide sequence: TGTGCCAGCAGTTACTCCCAGGGAAATCACAACGAGCAGTACTTC.

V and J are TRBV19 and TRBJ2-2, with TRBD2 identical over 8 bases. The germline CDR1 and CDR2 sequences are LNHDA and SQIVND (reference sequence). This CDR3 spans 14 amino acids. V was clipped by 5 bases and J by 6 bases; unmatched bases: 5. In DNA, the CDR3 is TGTGCCAGTAGTCCCGGGGGGGCGGCCGGGGAGCTGTTTTTT. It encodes CASSPGGAAGELFF.

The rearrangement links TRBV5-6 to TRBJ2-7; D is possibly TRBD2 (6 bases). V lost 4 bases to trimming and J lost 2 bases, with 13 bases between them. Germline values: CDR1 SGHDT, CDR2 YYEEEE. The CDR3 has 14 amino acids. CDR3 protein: CASSAGGFTYEQYF. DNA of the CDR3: TGTGCCAGCAGCGCCGGAGGGTTCACCTACGAGCAGTACTTC.

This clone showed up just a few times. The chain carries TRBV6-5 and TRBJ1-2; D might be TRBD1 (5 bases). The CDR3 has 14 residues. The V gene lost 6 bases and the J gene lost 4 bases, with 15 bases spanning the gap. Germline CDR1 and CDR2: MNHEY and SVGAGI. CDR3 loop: CASRRGGGPYGYTF. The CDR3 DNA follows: TGTGCCAGCAGGCGGGGCGGAGGTCCCTATGGCTACACCTTC.

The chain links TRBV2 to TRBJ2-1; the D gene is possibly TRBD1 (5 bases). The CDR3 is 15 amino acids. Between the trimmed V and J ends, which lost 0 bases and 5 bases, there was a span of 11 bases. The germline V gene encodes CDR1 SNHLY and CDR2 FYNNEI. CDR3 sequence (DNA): TGTGCCAGCAGTGAAGCGCCAGGACAAAACAATGAGCAGTTCTTC. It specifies CASSEAPGQNNEQFF.

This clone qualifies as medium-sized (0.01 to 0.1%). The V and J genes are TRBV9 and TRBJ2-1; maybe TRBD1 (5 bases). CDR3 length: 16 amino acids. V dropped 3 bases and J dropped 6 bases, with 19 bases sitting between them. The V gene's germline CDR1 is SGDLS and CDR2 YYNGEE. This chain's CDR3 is CASSGYRTAHLNEQFF. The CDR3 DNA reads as TGTGCCAGCAGCGGTTACAGGACGGCACACCTCAATGAGCAGTTCTTC.

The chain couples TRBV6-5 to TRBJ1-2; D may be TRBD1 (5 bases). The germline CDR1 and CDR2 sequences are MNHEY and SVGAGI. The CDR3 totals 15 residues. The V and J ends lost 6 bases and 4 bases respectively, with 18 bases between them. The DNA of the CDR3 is TGTGCCAGCAGGCACCCCGCCGGACACCTCTATGGCTACACCTTC. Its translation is CASRHPAGHLYGYTF.

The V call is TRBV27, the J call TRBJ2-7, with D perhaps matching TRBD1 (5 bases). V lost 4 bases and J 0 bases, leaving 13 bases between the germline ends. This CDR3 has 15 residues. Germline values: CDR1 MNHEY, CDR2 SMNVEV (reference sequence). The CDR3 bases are TGTGCCAGCAGTTACTCGTTAGACAGCTCCTACGAGCAGTACTTC. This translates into CASSYSLDSSYEQYF.

The CDR3 spells CASMNERAYNEQFF. The CDR3 coding sequence is TGTGCCAGCATGAACGAGCGGGCCTACAATGAGCAGTTCTTC. The J gene is TRBJ2-1, the V gene TRBV2; TRBD2 might be the D (6 bases). CDR3 length: 14 residues. The V gene's germline CDR1 is SNHLY and CDR2 FYNNEI. With 7 bases removed from V and 2 bases from J, the gap between germline ends came to 12 bases.

CDR3 sequence: CASSLRRPPRDTQYF. The CDR3 coding sequence is TGTGCCAGCAGCTTGCGGCGGCCCCCACGAGATACGCAGTATTTT. J is TRBJ2-3 and V is TRBV5-5; D gene uncertain. Germline-derived CDR1 and CDR2 are SGHKS and YYEKEE (reference sequence). Deletions cut 1 base from V and 5 bases from J, with 14 bases between. The CDR3 contains 15 residues.

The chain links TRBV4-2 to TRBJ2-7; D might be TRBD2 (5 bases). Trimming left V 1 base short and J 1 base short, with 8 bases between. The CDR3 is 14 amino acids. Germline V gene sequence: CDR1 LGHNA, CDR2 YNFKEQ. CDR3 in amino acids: CASSQGTLSYEQYF. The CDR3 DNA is TGTGCCAGCAGCCAAGGGACTCTTTCCTACGAGCAGTACTTC.

The DNA of the CDR3 is TGCAGCGTTGAAGGGACGGAATCAACTAATGAAAAACTGTTTTTT. It is translated as CSVEGTESTNEKLFF. The chain uses TRBV29-1 and TRBJ1-4; D ambiguous. The CDR3 runs to 15 residues. V lost 1 base to trimming and J lost 0 bases, with 9 bases between them. Germline CDR1 and CDR2: SQVTM and ANQGSEA.

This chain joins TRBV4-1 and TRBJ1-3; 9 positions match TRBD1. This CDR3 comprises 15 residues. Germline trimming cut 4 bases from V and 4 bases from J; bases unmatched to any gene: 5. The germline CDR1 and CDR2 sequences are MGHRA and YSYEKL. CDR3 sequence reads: CASSRDRGTGNTIYF. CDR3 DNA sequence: TGCGCCAGCAGCCGAGACAGGGGGACAGGAAACACCATATATTTT.

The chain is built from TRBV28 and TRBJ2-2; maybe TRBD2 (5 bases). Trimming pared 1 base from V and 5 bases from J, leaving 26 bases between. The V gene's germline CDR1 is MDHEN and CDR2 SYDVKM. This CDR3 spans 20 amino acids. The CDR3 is CASSLSPWASLRVGTGELFF. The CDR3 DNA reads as TGTGCCAGCAGTTTATCGCCCTGGGCATCCCTGAGGGTTGGGACCGGGGAGCTGTTTTTT. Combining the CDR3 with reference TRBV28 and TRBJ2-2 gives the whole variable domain DVKVTQSSRYLVKRTGEKVFLECVQDMDHENMFWYRQDPGLGLRLIYFSYDVKMKEKGDIPEGYSVSREKKERFSLILESASTNQTSMYLCASSLSPWASLRVGTGELFFGEGSRLTVL.